By its share, the clone carrying this T cell receptor (beta chain) is medium-sized. Its specificity is not known. The data were obtained in a study of T cell repertoires in cytomegalovirus infection. The overall study: Public TCR beta signatures provided an indication of both CMV infection and a matching HLA type. Overall study findings and caveats: Clonotype analysis showed dominance of the ex vivo response by HLA-C-restricted CMV-specific TCR beta clonotypes.

Unmatched junction bases numbered 8, after V lost 4 bases and J lost 3 bases. Germline lookup yields CDR1 SGHTA and CDR2 FQGNSA. The CDR3 covers 15 residues. TCRdb reprocessed the reads with MiXCR, giving one entry per CDR3 protein. The sample lists roughly 220,000 distinct CDR3 sequences, approximately 38% occurring once. The sample here was CD8+ T cells from cultured PBMCs, taken from culture after CMV antigen stimulation. J is TRBJ1-2 and V is TRBV7-2, with TRBD1 matching 7 bases. The source is a human donor in good health (CMV status not recorded). Some clones in this sample may be carry-over from other donors' samples. DNA for the CDR3: TGTGCCAGCAGCTATATTCACAGGGGTTACTATGGCTACACCTTC. Translated: CASSYIHRGYYGYTF.